This T cell receptor (beta chain) comes out of a study of shared T cell receptors in the human thymus (dated by TCRdb to 2020 to 2022). With regard to the full study: The study examined how the human thymus generates shared, self-reactive T-cell receptor alpha chains.

Reading from cysteine to phenylalanine, the CDR3 counts 16 amino acids. Solely the CDR3 DNA is kept, with 48 bases framed from the first base. The germline V gene specifies SGHVS as CDR1 and FNYEAQ as CDR2. Trimming removed 2 bases from V and 0 bases from J, leaving 8 bases between the germline ends. Library construction relied on the immunoSEQ multiplex PCR assay. This is the immuneACCESS table as TCRdb keeps it, with only in-frame sequences that have V and J called. A part of the clones is gone; compared with another copy, unresolved V genes explain less than half, and the rest is unexplained. Recorded for this sample are 700,000 or so clones; approximately 85% of them occurred a single time. The top ten clones comprise under 0.012% of the sample. Concerning this clone itself: No antigen is known for it. Base quality data are lacking; no much larger clone is found one base away.

The sample was also reused in another study, on human thymus T cells. As that second paper reports: Immunologically healthy infants undergoing open corrective cardiac surgery for congenital heart defects in Finland were used as donors. The thymus tissue came from surgical resects taken out during corrective cardiac surgery. Biased V and J gene segment usage appeared to be present in both thymic and peripheral blood repertoires. According to the related research, thymic TCR repertoires were highly overlapping among unrelated individuals. The study described the TCR alpha and beta repertoires in under 10 infant thymus samples and four matching peripheral blood samples. Donor ages ranged from about 7 to 250 days, and the cohort comprised six or seven male and two female infants. Thymocytes were freed from the tissue by mechanical means and kept at -70 degrees C as pellets of about 8.5-34 million cells. A QIAsymphony instrument was used to extract genomic DNA from the frozen cell pellets. The immunoSEQ multiplex PCR assay was used to amplify the TCRB and TCRAD loci from a standardized amount of quality-controlled genomic DNA. The V(D)J region was spanned by amplicons of a length sufficient to cover the CDR3 and to identify V and J genes. Amplicon sequencing was performed on an Illumina platform through the commercial immunoSEQ service. Corrections for primer bias and sequencing errors followed previously described methods, while TCRAD and TCRB definitions were based on the IMGT database. Repertoires were analysed with immunoSEQ Analyzer 3.0 and VDJTools, covering basic statistics, V/J segment usage, diversity estimates, rarefaction and pairwise overlap. Diversity was estimated with Chao1, ChaoE, Efron-Thisted, Shannon and inverse Simpson indices, and also on datasets down-sampled to the smallest sample. For repertoire overlap, CDR3 nucleotide sequence, V gene and J gene had to match strictly, and clustering was done by Jaccard-based multidimensional scaling. Thymus samples yielded on average about 810,000 unique TCRB clonotypes, compared with 80,000 to 95,000 from blood samples.

This TCR was sampled from a girl less than two years old with a congenital heart defect. Donor details come from another sample of the same person, matched by shared clones. The chain employs TRBV7-6 and TRBJ1-6, with no confident D gene call. Sample: thymocytes. The bases read TGTGCCAGCAGCTTATACTCGAGCTCCTATAATTCACCCCTCCACTTT. It encodes CASSLYSSSYNSPLHF.